The 4 T cell receptor beta chains below were found in one sample sequenced in a study of graft-versus-host responses after intestinal transplantation. The study plated approximately 200,000 CFSE-labeled responders with approximately 200,000 irradiated, violet-dye-labeled stimulators. Using immunoSEQ multiplex PCR, the repertoire was profiled, and TCRdb retains in-frame clones only, with some absent. The sample carries 12,000 to 15,000 clones, roughly a third recorded once. This specimen was alloreactive CD8+ T cells from a mixed lymphocyte reaction culture, taken before intestinal transplant. Described subset: CFSE-low proliferating T cells sorted from approximately 6-day pre-transplant mixed lymphocyte reaction (GvH or HvG direction). Receptors originate from a human patient who received an intestinal transplant.

CDR3 in DNA: TGTGCCAGCAGTTTCGGGAGAACAACTGAAGCTTTCTTT. It is translated as CASSFGRTTEAFF. The chain joins TRBV6-5 to TRBJ1-1, with D unclear. Trimming stripped 4 bases from V and 5 bases from J, with 11 bases between. The germline CDR1 and CDR2 sequences are MNHEY and SVGAGI. There are 13 residues in the CDR3.

The table lists this clone with a few counts. The V and J genes are TRBV4-3 and TRBJ2-5, with D possibly matching TRBD1 (6 bases). Germline V lookup: CDR1 LGHNA, CDR2 YSLEER. This CDR3 is built from 17 residues. Trimming took off 8 bases at V and 0 bases at J, with 22 bases between the two ends. As DNA, the CDR3 is TGCGCCAGCCGCTCATATGACAGGAATACTTACCAAGAGACCCAGTACTTC. Its protein is CASRSYDRNTYQETQYF.

Only a few counts were recorded for this clone. The chain links TRBV4-3 to TRBJ2-1; 12 nucleotides match TRBD2. CDR1 and CDR2 from the germline V gene are LGHNA and YSLEER. CDR3 length: 16 amino acids. The V gene end was trimmed by 0 bases and the J gene end by 4 bases; junction bases not matched to a gene: 1. Here the CDR3 DNA reads TGCGCCAGCAGCCAAGAACTAGCGGGGGGATACAATGAGCAGTTCTTC. Its protein is CASSQELAGGYNEQFF.

This clone has just a few counts. This chain connects TRBV7-8 to TRBJ2-7; TRBD2 might be the D (7 bases). Germline-derived CDR1 and CDR2 are SGHVS and FQNEAQ. Trimming took off 3 bases at V and 7 bases at J, with 13 bases between the two ends. The CDR3 runs 13 residues. The CDR3 sequence: CASSLGGLREQYF. CDR3 DNA sequence: TGTGCCAGCAGCTTGGGGGGGCTAAGGGAGCAGTACTTC.